The rows below give T cell receptor beta chains drawn from one sample of a study of blood T cell repertoires in COVID-19. Sequenced by immunoSEQ multiplex PCR; TCRdb stores in-frame clones only, minus some. Altogether some 130,000 clones are present, 70% to 85% being singletons, with the ten largest covering 9.5% to 13%. The sequenced sample was peripheral blood. These receptors were taken from a man aged 55 to 70 who had recovered from COVID-19. CDR3s include the opening cysteine and the closing phenylalanine or tryptophan. A D gene is named only where the DNA matches it firmly. Where a row states a size, it is once, few, many or the class of an expanded clone; other rows omit it.

d_gene	v_gene	abundance	len	j_gene	CDR3aa	CDR3nt
NA	TRBV28	NA	16	TRBJ1-3	CASSFGHRGPGNTIYF	TGTGCCAGCAGTTTTGGGCACCGGGGTCCTGGAAACACCATATATTTT
TRBD1	TRBV14	NA	13	TRBJ2-3	CASSLQGADTQYF	TGTGCCAGCAGCCTGCAGGGGGCCGATACGCAGTATTTT
NA	TRBV5-5	once	15	TRBJ1-2	CASSLVLPPDYGYTF	TGTGCCAGCAGCTTGGTACTTCCCCCGGACTATGGCTACACCTTC
NA	TRBV10-3	NA	16	TRBJ2-3	CAISESRGLSTDTQYF	TGTGCCATCAGTGAGTCGAGAGGACTTTCCACAGATACGCAGTATTTT
TRBD2	TRBV6-5	NA	16	TRBJ2-2	CASSFTSGGSPGELFF	TGTGCCAGCAGTTTTACTAGCGGGGGTTCCCCCGGGGAGCTGTTTTTT
TRBD2	TRBV27	NA	14	TRBJ2-7	CASSFGERGSAQYF	TGTGCCAGCAGTTTTGGGGAGCGGGGGTCGGCGCAGTACTTC
NA	TRBV7-8	NA	12	TRBJ1-1	CASSLPGFEAFF	TGTGCCAGCAGCCTCCCCGGTTTTGAAGCTTTCTTT
NA	TRBV21-1	few	16	TRBJ2-3	CASSKGASEGRDTQYF	TGTGCCAGCAGCAAAGGGGCTAGCGAGGGTAGGGATACGCAGTATTTT
TRBD2	TRBV5-5	few	14	TRBJ2-1	CASSRGGPSDEQFF	TGTGCCAGCAGCCGCGGGGGGCCCAGTGATGAGCAGTTCTTC
TRBD2	TRBV5-4	NA	17	TRBJ2-3	CASSFGGGRVSTDTQYF	TGTGCCAGCAGCTTCGGGGGAGGGAGAGTCAGCACAGATACGCAGTATTTT
TRBD2	TRBV3-1/TRBV3-2	NA	15	TRBJ2-1	CASSQDTSSGRGQFF	TGTGCCAGCAGCCAAGATACTTCTTCGGGGAGGGGGCAGTTCTTC
TRBD1	TRBV27	NA	15	TRBJ2-5	CASRKSTGGVETQYF	TGTGCCAGCAGGAAATCAACAGGGGGCGTAGAGACCCAGTACTTC
NA	TRBV6-2/TRBV6-3	NA	16	TRBJ1-5	CASSYSLWRDNQPQHF	TGTGCCAGCAGTTACTCGCTTTGGAGGGACAATCAGCCCCAGCATTTT
NA	TRBV16	NA	16	TRBJ2-6	CASSQFIIAGANVLTF	TGTGCCAGCAGCCAATTTATAATAGCTGGGGCCAACGTCCTGACTTTC
NA	TRBV5-1	NA	14	TRBJ1-4	CASSPSGGGEKLFF	TGCGCCAGCAGCCCGTCGGGCGGGGGTGAAAAACTGTTTTTT
TRBD2	TRBV6-5	once	13	TRBJ2-1	CASTSGGVNEQFF	TGTGCCAGCACTAGCGGAGGGGTAAATGAGCAGTTCTTC
TRBD1	TRBV2	few	14	TRBJ2-5	CASSPGTGDETQYF	TGTGCCAGCAGTCCCGGGACAGGGGACGAGACCCAGTACTTC
TRBD1	TRBV7-8	NA	16	TRBJ1-4	CASSRTGGPTNEKLFF	TGTGCCAGCAGCCGGACAGGGGGCCCGACTAATGAAAAACTGTTTTTT
NA	TRBV19	NA	15	TRBJ1-3	CASSTDSFSGNTIYF	TGTGCCAGTAGTACGGACAGCTTCTCTGGAAACACCATATATTTT
NA	TRBV7-2	NA	15	TRBJ1-3	CASSATRTAGNTIYF	TGTGCCAGCAGCGCGACTCGGACAGCTGGAAACACCATATATTTT
TRBD1	TRBV7-3	NA	15	TRBJ2-7	CASSLTGQGFSEQYF	TGTGCCAGCAGCTTAACCGGACAGGGTTTCTCAGAGCAGTACTTC
NA	TRBV7-2	NA	16	TRBJ2-3	CASSRAGASSTDTQYF	TGTGCCAGCAGCCGGGCGGGGGCCTCAAGCACAGATACGCAGTATTTT